This T cell receptor beta chain was sequenced during a study of early T cells in non-severe SARS-CoV-2 infection (dated by TCRdb to about 2021). The study in broad terms: Bulk RNA from unsorted whole blood was used for TCR sequencing, so alpha and beta chains could not be paired. Broad study findings and their caveats: Matching against VDJdb was skewed toward anti-spike CD8 responses, likely underestimated virus-specific expansions, and missed private and CD4 specificities.

V is pruned by 6 bases and J by 7 bases, leaving 7 bases of the junction without a gene match. CDR1 DFQATT and CDR2 SNEGSKA were looked up in the germline V gene (reference sequence). The CDR3, from cysteine to phenylalanine, totals 13 residues. Only the CDR3 region is kept as DNA, spanning 39 bases read in frame from base 1. To prepare the library, 5' RACE was applied. The reads were generated on a NextSeq 500. In the TCR library protocol, unique molecular identifiers were attached to individual cDNA molecules to correct for PCR bias and sequencing error. Both TCR alpha and beta chains were sequenced, and tight co-correlation was observed between alpha and beta sequence abundances in each sample. On the authors' methods: Decombinator V4 was used to perform V gene, J gene and CDR3 annotation of TCR sequences. Expanded TCRs were defined as changing significantly between any two time points under a Poisson model with p below 0.0001. Abundances of TCRs were expressed as counts per million after normalisation to the total number of TCRs sequenced in each sample. TRAV1-2 paired with TRAJ12, TRAJ20 or TRAJ33 defined MAIT TCRs, while TRAV10 paired with TRAJ18 defined iNKT TCRs. A search of VDJdb, accessed on 1 November 2021, was run for TCRs annotated to CMV, EBV and SARS-CoV-2, with TCRs annotated for multiple antigens excluded. The raw public reads went through TCRdb reprocessing: fastp at Q25, MiXCR clone calling, in-frame beta chains kept. For every CDR3 protein sequence, its rows merge into one entry that carries the most common genes and DNA. In this record, the V and J calls reflect TCRdb's handling and not the investigators' own analysis. A total of tens of thousands of distinct CDR3 sequences appear in this sample, about an eighth of them only once. 5.5% to 6% of the sample belongs to the ten largest clones.

The study was a case-control design nested within a healthcare worker cohort in London, UK, with weekly nasopharyngeal swab PCR tests and blood sampling. Healthcare workers were recruited between 23 and 31 March 2020, during the week of the UK lockdown, and were followed weekly for up to about 15 weeks. A remark on this clonotype: There is no known antigen for this receptor. Base qualities are missing; no much larger clone stands one base away.

The clonotype originates from an adult who was a healthcare worker with PCR-confirmed SARS-CoV-2 infection or an uninfected control (not recorded which). The sequencing used whole blood, collected at baseline. This sequence uses TRBV20-1 and TRBJ2-7; TRBD1 matches 12 bases in the middle. The base sequence is TGCAGTGCCCAGGGACAGGGGGCAGGGGAGCAGTACTTC. The encoded protein is CSAQGQGAGEQYF.